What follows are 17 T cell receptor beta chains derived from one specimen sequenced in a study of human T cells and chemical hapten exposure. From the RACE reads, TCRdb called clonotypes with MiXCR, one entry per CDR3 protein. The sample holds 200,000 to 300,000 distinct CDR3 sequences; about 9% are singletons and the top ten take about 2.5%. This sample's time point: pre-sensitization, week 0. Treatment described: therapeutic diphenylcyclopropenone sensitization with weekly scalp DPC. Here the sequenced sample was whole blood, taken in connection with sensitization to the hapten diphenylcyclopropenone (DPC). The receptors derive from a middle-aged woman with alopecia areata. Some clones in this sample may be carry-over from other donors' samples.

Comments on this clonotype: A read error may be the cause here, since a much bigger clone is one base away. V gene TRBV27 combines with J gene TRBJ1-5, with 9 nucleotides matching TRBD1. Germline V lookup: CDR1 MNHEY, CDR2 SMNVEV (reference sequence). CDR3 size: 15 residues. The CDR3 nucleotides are TGTGCCATCAGTCCCCGACAGGGGGTCGGGCAGCCCCAGCATTTT. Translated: CAISPRQGVGQPQHF.

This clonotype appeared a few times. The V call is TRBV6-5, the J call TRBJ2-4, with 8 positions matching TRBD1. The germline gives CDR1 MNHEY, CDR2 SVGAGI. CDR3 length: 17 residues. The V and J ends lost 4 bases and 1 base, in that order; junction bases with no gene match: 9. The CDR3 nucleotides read TGTGCCAGCAGTTCGAAACGGACAGGGTTGGCCAAAAACATTCAGTACTTC. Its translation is CASSSKRTGLAKNIQYF.

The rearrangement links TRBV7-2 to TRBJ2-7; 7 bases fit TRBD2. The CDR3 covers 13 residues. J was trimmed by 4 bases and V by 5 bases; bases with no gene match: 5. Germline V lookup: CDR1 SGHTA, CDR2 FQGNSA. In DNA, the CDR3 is TGTGCCAGCAGCCCCCGGACTAGGTACGAGCAGTACTTC. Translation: CASSPRTRYEQYF.

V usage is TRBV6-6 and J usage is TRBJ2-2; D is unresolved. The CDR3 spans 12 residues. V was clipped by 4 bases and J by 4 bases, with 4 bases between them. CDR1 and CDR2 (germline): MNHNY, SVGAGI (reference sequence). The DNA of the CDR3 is TGTGCCAGCAGTTTGCCCACCGGGGAGCTGTTTTTT. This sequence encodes CASSLPTGELFF.

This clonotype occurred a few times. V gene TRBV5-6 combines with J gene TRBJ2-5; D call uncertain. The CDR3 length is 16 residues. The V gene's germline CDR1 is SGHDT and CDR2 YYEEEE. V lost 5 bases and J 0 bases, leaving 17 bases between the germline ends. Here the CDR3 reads CASRSARFGYQETQYF. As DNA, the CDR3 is TGTGCCAGCAGGTCAGCCCGTTTTGGGTACCAAGAGACCCAGTACTTC. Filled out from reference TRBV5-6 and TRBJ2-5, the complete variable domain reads DAGVTQSPTHLIKTRGQQVTLRCSPKSGHDTVSWYQQALGQGPQFIFQYYEEEERQRGNFPDRFSGHQFPNYSSELNVNALLLGDSALYLCASRSARFGYQETQYFGPGTRLLVL.

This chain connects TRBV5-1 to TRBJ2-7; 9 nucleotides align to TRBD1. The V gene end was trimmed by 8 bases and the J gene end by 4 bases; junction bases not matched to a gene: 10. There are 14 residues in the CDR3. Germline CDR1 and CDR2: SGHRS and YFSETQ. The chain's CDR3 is CASRTGTGIYEQYF. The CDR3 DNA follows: TGCGCCAGTCGAACCGGGACAGGGATTTACGAGCAGTACTTC.

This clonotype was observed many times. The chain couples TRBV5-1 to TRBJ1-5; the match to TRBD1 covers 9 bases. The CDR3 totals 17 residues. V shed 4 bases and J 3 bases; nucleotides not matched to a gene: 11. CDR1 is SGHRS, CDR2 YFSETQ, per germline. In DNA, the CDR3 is TGCGCCAGCAGCAGAGCGGACAGGGGTCAGCCCAATCAGCCCCAGCATTTT. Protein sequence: CASSRADRGQPNQPQHF. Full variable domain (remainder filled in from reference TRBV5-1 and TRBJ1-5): KAGVTQTPRYLIKTRGQQVTLSCSPISGHRSVSWYQQTPGQGLQFLFEYFSETQRNKGNFPGRFSGRQFSNSRSEMNVSTLELGDSALYLCASSRADRGQPNQPQHFGDGTRLSIL.

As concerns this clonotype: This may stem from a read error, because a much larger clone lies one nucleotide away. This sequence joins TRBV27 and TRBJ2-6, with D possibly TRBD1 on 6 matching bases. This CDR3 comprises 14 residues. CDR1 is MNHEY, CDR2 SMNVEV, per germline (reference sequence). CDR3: CASRDISGANALTF. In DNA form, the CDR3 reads TGTGCCAGCCGGGACATCTCTGGGGCCAACGCCCTGACTTTC.

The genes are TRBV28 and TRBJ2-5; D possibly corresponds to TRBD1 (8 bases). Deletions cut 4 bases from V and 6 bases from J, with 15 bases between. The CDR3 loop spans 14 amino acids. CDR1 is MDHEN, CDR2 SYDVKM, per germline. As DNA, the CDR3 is TGTGCCAGCAGTTCACAGGGGGGAGGGAAGACCCAGTACTTC. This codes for CASSSQGGGKTQYF.

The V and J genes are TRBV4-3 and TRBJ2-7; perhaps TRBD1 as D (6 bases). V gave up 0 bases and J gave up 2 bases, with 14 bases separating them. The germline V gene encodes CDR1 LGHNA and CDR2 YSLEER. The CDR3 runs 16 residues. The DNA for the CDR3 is TGCGCCAGCAGCCAAGATAGAGCCAGGGGCCCCTACGAGCAGTACTTC. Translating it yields CASSQDRARGPYEQYF.

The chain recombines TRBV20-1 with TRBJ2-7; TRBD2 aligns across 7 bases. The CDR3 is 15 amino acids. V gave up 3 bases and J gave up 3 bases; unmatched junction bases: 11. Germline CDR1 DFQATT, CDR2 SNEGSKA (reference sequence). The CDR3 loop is CSASPPGDYRYEQYF. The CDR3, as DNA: TGCAGTGCTAGCCCACCTGGGGACTACCGCTACGAGCAGTACTTC.

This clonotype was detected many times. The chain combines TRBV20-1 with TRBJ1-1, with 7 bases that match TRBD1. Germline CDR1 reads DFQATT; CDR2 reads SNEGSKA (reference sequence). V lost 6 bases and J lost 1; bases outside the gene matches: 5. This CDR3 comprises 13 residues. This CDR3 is CSAPGQPNTEAFF. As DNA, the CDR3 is TGCAGTGCCCCGGGACAGCCGAACACTGAAGCTTTCTTT.

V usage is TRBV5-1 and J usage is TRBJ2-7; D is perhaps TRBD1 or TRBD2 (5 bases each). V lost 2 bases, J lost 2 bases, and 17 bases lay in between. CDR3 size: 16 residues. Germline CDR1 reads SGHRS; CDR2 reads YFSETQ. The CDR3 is CASSFARGDTTYEQYF. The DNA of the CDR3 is TGCGCCAGCAGCTTCGCGAGGGGTGATACTACCTACGAGCAGTACTTC.

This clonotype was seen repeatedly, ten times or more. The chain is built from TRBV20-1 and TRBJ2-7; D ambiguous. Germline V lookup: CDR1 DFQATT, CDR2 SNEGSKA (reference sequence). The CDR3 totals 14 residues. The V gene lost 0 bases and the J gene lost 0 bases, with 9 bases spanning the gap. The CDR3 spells CSARDPGRSYEQYF. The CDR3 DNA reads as TGCAGTGCTAGAGATCCGGGTCGCTCCTACGAGCAGTACTTC.

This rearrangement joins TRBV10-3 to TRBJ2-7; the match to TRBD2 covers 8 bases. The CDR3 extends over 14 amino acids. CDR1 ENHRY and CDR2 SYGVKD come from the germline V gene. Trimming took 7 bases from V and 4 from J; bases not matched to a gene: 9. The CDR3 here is CAITRSREGYEQYF. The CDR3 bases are TGTGCCATCACTAGGTCCCGGGAGGGTTACGAGCAGTACTTC.

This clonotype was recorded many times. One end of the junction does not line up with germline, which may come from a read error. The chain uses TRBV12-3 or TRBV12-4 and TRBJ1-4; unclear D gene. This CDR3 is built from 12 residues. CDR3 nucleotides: TGTGCCAGCAGTTTACCCGTATCGCGCCAGAGTTTT. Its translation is CASSLPVSRQSF.

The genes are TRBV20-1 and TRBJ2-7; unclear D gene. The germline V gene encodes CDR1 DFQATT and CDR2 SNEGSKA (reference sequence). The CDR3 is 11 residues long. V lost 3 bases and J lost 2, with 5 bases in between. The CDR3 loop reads CSASGPYEQYF. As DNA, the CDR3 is TGCAGTGCTAGCGGACCCTACGAGCAGTACTTC.